These 27 T cell receptor beta chains came from one sample sequenced in a study of blood T cell repertoires in COVID-19. Only in-frame clones appear in the TCRdb table, and some are missing; sequencing was by immunoSEQ multiplex PCR. This sample has fewer than 120,000 clones, with around 76% found just once. The sample was peripheral blood. Receptor source: a woman aged 80 or older with acute or convalescent COVID-19.

V and J are TRBV3-1 (or the pseudogene TRBV3-2) and TRBJ2-2; D is perhaps TRBD1 (5 bases). Germline lookup yields CDR1 LGHDT and CDR2 YNNKEL (reference sequence). CDR3 size: 13 residues. The V end lost 5 bases, the J end lost 6 bases, and 10 bases lay between the germline ends. The chain's CDR3 is CASSSHRSGELFF. Written as DNA, the CDR3 is TGTGCCAGCAGCTCACACAGGTCCGGGGAGCTGTTTTTT.

CDR3 residues: CASSEPLERTEAFF. DNA of the CDR3: TGCGCCAGCAGTGAGCCGCTGGAGAGGACTGAAGCTTTCTTT. This rearrangement joins TRBV10-2 to TRBJ1-1; D not resolved. V lost 2 bases, J lost 5 bases, and 12 bases lay in between. The CDR3 is 14 residues long. CDR1 is WSHSY, CDR2 SAAADI, per germline.

This clone was observed a handful of times. This rearrangement joins TRBV11-2 to TRBJ1-6; possibly TRBD1 for D (5 bases). Trimming cost V 1 base and J 6 bases, with 13 bases left between them. This CDR3 contains 16 residues. The germline V gene encodes CDR1 SGHAT and CDR2 FQNNGV. This chain's CDR3 is CASSLGWDSRNSPLHF. Written as DNA, the CDR3 is TGTGCCAGCAGCTTAGGGTGGGACTCGCGTAATTCACCCCTCCACTTT.

V gene TRBV29-1 combines with J gene TRBJ1-3, with no clear D. The CDR3 sequence is 13 residues long. Germline CDR1 is SQVTM and CDR2 is ANQGSEA. V gave up 7 bases and J gave up 2 bases, with 12 bases separating them. CDR3 amino acids: CSGSLGAGNTIYF. CDR3 in DNA: TGCAGCGGGAGTCTGGGAGCTGGAAACACCATATATTTT.

This clone was found a few times. The junction shows a germline mismatch at one end, possibly a read error. The chain couples TRBV5-1 to TRBJ2-2; 11 positions match TRBD2. Germline V CDR1 and CDR2: SGHRS, YFSETQ. This CDR3 contains 17 residues. Here the CDR3 reads CASSLRSSGRNPGELFF. CDR3 nucleotides: TGCGCCAGCAGCTTAAGGTCTAGCGGGAGGAACCCCGGGGAGCTGTTTTTT.

V and J are TRBV5-1 and TRBJ1-2; D is possibly TRBD1 (5 bases). The CDR3 length is 14 residues. The germline V gene encodes CDR1 SGHRS and CDR2 YFSETQ. V gave up 5 bases and J gave up 5 bases, with 16 bases separating them. CDR3 coding DNA: TGCGCCAGCAGACGGGGACTGGGGACTTATGGCTACACCTTC. This sequence encodes CASRRGLGTYGYTF.

The rearrangement uses TRBV7-2 and TRBJ1-1; unclear D gene. Trimming shortened V by 5 bases and J by 6 bases, and 16 bases separated the two germline ends. CDR3 length: 14 amino acids. Germline lookup yields CDR1 SGHTA and CDR2 FQGNSA. CDR3 sequence: CASSRRAGIAEAFF. In DNA form, the CDR3 reads TGTGCCAGCAGCAGGAGGGCGGGGATCGCTGAAGCTTTCTTT.

This clone has a handful of counts. V and J are TRBV27 and TRBJ1-3; no clear D gene. The V and J ends lost 6 bases and 3 bases respectively, with 12 bases between them. In germline, CDR1 is MNHEY, CDR2 SMNVEV (reference sequence). This CDR3 has 14 residues. Here the CDR3 DNA reads TGTGCCAGCAGATCGGAGACCATTGGAAACACCATATATTTT. It encodes CASRSETIGNTIYF.

The rearrangement uses TRBV21-1 and TRBJ2-7; the table's TRBD2 call for D was not verified on the DNA. TRBV21-1 is assigned pseudogene status. The CDR3 runs to 19 residues. The CDR3, as DNA: TGTGCCAGCAGCAAATGGCAGCGGGAGAAGGGCAAGGGCTCCTACGAGCAGTACTTC. Translated: CASSKWQREKGKGSYEQYF.

The chain recombines TRBV10-3 with TRBJ1-3; TRBD1 aligns across 7 bases. The CDR3 covers 16 residues. The V gene end was trimmed by 4 bases and the J gene end by 0 bases; junction bases not matched to a gene: 6. CDR1 and CDR2 (germline): ENHRY, SYGVKD. The CDR3 loop reads CAISVDRDSSGNTIYF. The CDR3 DNA follows: TGTGCCATCAGTGTAGACCGGGACAGCTCTGGAAACACCATATATTTT.

The CDR3 is CASSAPSEFRQFF. CDR3 DNA sequence: TGTGCCAGCAGCGCGCCTAGCGAGTTTCGGCAGTTCTTC. This chain connects TRBV7-2 to TRBJ2-1, with a tentative D call TRBD2 (6 bases). The CDR3 has 13 residues. CDR1 is SGHTA and CDR2 is FQGNSA in the germline V gene. The V end was cut by 5 bases, the J end by 12 bases, with 17 bases between.

The chain joins TRBV4-3 to TRBJ2-2, with D possibly TRBD2 on 6 matching bases. The CDR3 runs to 16 residues. Per germline, CDR1 LGHNA and CDR2 YSLEER. Deletions cut 0 bases from V and 6 bases from J, with 14 bases between. CDR3 DNA sequence: TGCGCCAGCAGCCAAGATCAGAGAAGGGAGGCCGGGGAGCTGTTTTTT. Protein product: CASSQDQRREAGELFF.

The rearrangement uses TRBV5-4 and TRBJ2-3, with 9 nucleotides matching TRBD2. CDR1 and CDR2 from the germline V gene are SGHNT and YYREEE (reference sequence). The CDR3 covers 15 residues. V shed 0 bases, J shed 5 bases, and the junction held 4 bases outside the gene matches. CDR3 region: CASSLVVTSGDTQYF. The CDR3 DNA reads as TGTGCCAGCAGCTTGGTAGTGACTAGCGGAGATACGCAGTATTTT.

J is TRBJ1-1 and V is TRBV10-3; TRBD1 might be the D (5 bases). Germline V gene data show CDR1 as ENHRY and CDR2 as SYGVKD. This CDR3 has 13 amino acids. Trimming pared 6 bases from V and 2 bases from J, leaving 10 bases between. CDR3 sequence reads: CAIRIDRNTEAFF. The DNA of the CDR3 is TGTGCCATCAGGATTGACAGAAACACTGAAGCTTTCTTT.

This chain uses TRBV3-1 (or the pseudogene TRBV3-2) with TRBJ1-6, with D possibly TRBD1 on 5 matching bases. The CDR3 consists of 14 residues. The V gene's germline CDR1 is LGHDT and CDR2 YNNKEL (reference sequence). V was pared by 2 bases and J by 7 bases, with 9 bases between. The CDR3 DNA sequence: TGTGCCAGCAGCCAATCAGGGAGGAATTCACCCCTCCACTTT. Its translation: CASSQSGRNSPLHF.

The rearrangement uses TRBV3-1 (or the pseudogene TRBV3-2) and TRBJ1-2; D call uncertain. CDR1 is LGHDT and CDR2 is YNNKEL in the germline V gene (reference sequence). Trimming cost V 1 base and J 7 bases, with 10 bases left between them. The CDR3 covers 13 residues. CDR3: CASSQVQSGGYTF. For the CDR3, the DNA is TGTGCCAGCAGCCAAGTACAGTCAGGTGGCTACACCTTC.

The V call is TRBV5-5, the J call TRBJ2-7, with a weak D call TRBD1 (5 bases). Germline CDR1 reads SGHKS; CDR2 reads YYEKEE (reference sequence). With 1 base removed from V and 4 bases from J, the gap between germline ends came to 15 bases. This CDR3 spans 15 amino acids. In DNA, the CDR3 is TGTGCCAGCAGCTTGTTGTGGGCAGGACAATACGAGCAGTACTTC. This sequence encodes CASSLLWAGQYEQYF. The full variable domain, its missing parts supplied by reference TRBV5-5 and TRBJ2-7, is DAGVTQSPTHLIKTRGQQVTLRCSPISGHKSVSWYQQVLGQGPQFIFQYYEKEERGRGNFPDRFSARQFPNYSSELNVNALLLGDSALYLCASSLLWAGQYEQYFGPGTRLTVT.

This clone was counted a single time. The chain is built from TRBV6-5 and TRBJ2-7; TRBD1 matches 10 bases. Germline lookup yields CDR1 MNHEY and CDR2 SVGAGI. The CDR3 is 15 residues long. The trim removed 5 bases at V and 4 bases at J, leaving 8 bases unmatched. As DNA, the CDR3 is TGTGCCAGCAGTCATCTCGGGACAGGGGCGTACGAGCAGTACTTC. Protein: CASSHLGTGAYEQYF.

The V call is TRBV11-3, the J call TRBJ2-1; 13 bases are a match to TRBD2. Germline lookup yields CDR1 SGHNT and CDR2 YENEEA. V lost 4 bases, J lost 2 bases, and 2 bases stayed unmatched. CDR3 size: 16 residues. CDR3 sequence reads: CASSSGLAGPYNEQFF. CDR3 sequence (DNA): TGTGCCAGCAGCTCGGGACTAGCGGGACCCTACAATGAGCAGTTCTTC.

The genes are TRBV27 and TRBJ1-1, with 7 positions matching TRBD1. CDR3 length: 14 amino acids. Losses at the gene ends were 5 bases for V and 5 bases for J; bases not matched to a gene: 8. Germline CDR1 reads MNHEY; CDR2 reads SMNVEV (reference sequence). In nucleotides, the CDR3 is TGTGCCAGCAGTCGAAACAGGGGTCTGACTGAAGCTTTCTTT. It yields the protein CASSRNRGLTEAFF.

The V and J genes are TRBV7-9 and TRBJ1-2; possible D gene TRBD1, 6 bases. Between the trimmed V and J ends, which lost 7 bases and 4 bases, there was a span of 13 bases. CDR1 and CDR2 (germline): SEHNR, FQNEAQ (reference sequence). The CDR3 extends over 13 amino acids. The CDR3 coding sequence is TGTGCCAGCACCCCACAGGGCCCCTATGGCTACACCTTC. It specifies CASTPQGPYGYTF.

There are a few counts of this clone. The V gene is TRBV28, the J gene TRBJ2-5, with 12 bases identical to TRBD2. J gave up 5 bases and V 3 bases, and 4 bases lay outside the gene matches. Germline V gene sequence: CDR1 MDHEN, CDR2 SYDVKM. The CDR3 is 15 amino acids. The CDR3 loop reads CASSLGLAGGETQYF. In nucleotides, the CDR3 is TGTGCCAGCAGTTTGGGGCTAGCGGGAGGGGAGACCCAGTACTTC.

The chain recombines TRBV7-8 with TRBJ1-6; maybe TRBD1 (5 bases). Per germline, CDR1 SGHVS and CDR2 FQNEAQ. The CDR3 has 15 amino acids. Trimming removed 1 base at V and 7 bases at J, with 11 bases between. The chain's CDR3 is CASSLGPRANSPLHF. CDR3 nucleotide sequence: TGTGCCAGCAGCTTAGGTCCCAGGGCCAATTCACCCCTCCACTTT.

The rearrangement joins TRBV6-5 to TRBJ2-7; a possible D gene is TRBD1 (6 bases). CDR1 and CDR2 (germline): MNHEY, SVGAGI. Trimming cost V 7 bases and J 7 bases, with 14 bases left between them. CDR3 length equals 12 residues. CDR3 loop: CASNQGFWEQYF. CDR3 nucleotide sequence: TGTGCCAGCAATCAGGGGTTTTGGGAGCAGTACTTC.

The genes are TRBV6-2 or TRBV6-3 and TRBJ1-5, with TRBD1 matching 7 bases. Germline loops: CDR1 MNHEY, CDR2 SVGEGT. The length of the CDR3 is 18 residues. The ends lost 5 bases at V and 3 bases at J; junction bases unmatched: 16. The CDR3 reads CASSNSPGTVGFNQPQHF. The CDR3 DNA reads as TGTGCCAGCAGTAATAGTCCCGGGACAGTGGGGTTCAATCAGCCCCAGCATTTT.

The chain joins TRBV5-6 to TRBJ1-3; D not certain. The CDR3 runs 16 residues. CDR1 SGHDT and CDR2 YYEEEE come from the germline V gene. Trimming left V 1 base short and J 0 bases short, with 11 bases between. CDR3 loop: CASSLPHLSSGNTIYF. CDR3 DNA sequence: TGTGCCAGCAGCTTGCCTCACTTGAGCTCTGGAAACACCATATATTTT.

The chain carries TRBV27 and TRBJ2-7, with no clear D. Between the trimmed V and J ends, which lost 6 bases and 4 bases, there was a span of 16 bases. CDR3 length: 14 residues. Germline lookup yields CDR1 MNHEY and CDR2 SMNVEV (reference sequence). CDR3 in amino acids: CASSRSSGLYEQYF. The CDR3 region has the DNA TGTGCCAGCAGCCGCTCTTCAGGCCTTTACGAGCAGTACTTC.